What follows is one TCR beta chain and its context. What antigen it recognizes has not been identified. No base qualities exist here, and no much larger clone lies one base off it. The CDR3, cysteine through phenylalanine, is 12 amino acids long. CDR3 DNA is the only sequence kept; it has 36 bases, read in frame from the first base. As encoded in the germline V gene, CDR1 is SGDLS while CDR2 is YYNGEE. V is shortened by 0 bases, J by 4 bases, and the region joining them spans 3 bases. These data belong to a study of type 1 regulatory T cells (dated by TCRdb to the early 2020s). Turning to the overall study: An in vitro protocol by which a Tr1-enriched, alloantigen-specific CD4 T cell product named T-allo10 was generated was characterized in the study. T-allo10 was being evaluated clinically in patients with hematological malignancies who were receiving allogeneic hematopoietic stem cell transplantation.

Donor-derived T-allo10 cells were described as specific for host alloantigens, anergic, and capable of alloantigen-specific suppression. The reads were generated on an Illumina MiSeq. Through fastp at Q25 and MiXCR, TCRdb rebuilt clones from the public reads, retaining in-frame beta chains. Rows merge per CDR3 protein into single entries with the most common DNA and genes. This sample comprises 60,000 to 80,000 distinct CDR3 sequences, 50% to 70% of them detected only once. The top ten clones comprise about 8% of the sample. The chain is encoded by TRBV9 joined to TRBJ2-3, with the D gene call left open. The sample consisted of cultured T cells, either the whole culture or a sorted T cell fraction (not recorded which). In the paper's terms, the cell subset or site label means: Tr1-enriched cell product generated in vitro against host alloantigens. The origin of this receptor is a human donor in good health. The sequence in DNA is TGTGCCAGCAGCGTAGAATCAGATACGCAGTATTTT. This yields the protein CASSVESDTQYF.